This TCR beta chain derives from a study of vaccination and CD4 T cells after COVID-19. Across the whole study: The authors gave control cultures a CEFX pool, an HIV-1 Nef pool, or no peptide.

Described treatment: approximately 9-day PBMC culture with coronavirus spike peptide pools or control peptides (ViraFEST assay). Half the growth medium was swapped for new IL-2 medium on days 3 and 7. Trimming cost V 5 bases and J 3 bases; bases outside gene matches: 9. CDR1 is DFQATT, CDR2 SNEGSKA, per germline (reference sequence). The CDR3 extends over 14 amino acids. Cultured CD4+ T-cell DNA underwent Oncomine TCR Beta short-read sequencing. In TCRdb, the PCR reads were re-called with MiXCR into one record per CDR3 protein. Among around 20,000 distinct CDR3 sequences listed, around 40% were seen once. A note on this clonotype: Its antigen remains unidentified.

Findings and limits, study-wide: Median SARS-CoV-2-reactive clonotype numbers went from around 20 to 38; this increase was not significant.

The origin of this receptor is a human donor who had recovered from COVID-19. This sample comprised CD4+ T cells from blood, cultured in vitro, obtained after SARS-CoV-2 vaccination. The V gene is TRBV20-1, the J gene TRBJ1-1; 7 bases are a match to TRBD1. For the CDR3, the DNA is TGCAGTGCTCGAACCTTAACAGGGGACACTGAAGCTTTCTTT. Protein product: CSARTLTGDTEAFF.